One sample yielded the 31 T cell receptor beta chains listed below, sequenced in a study of spatial heterogeneity in lung cancer. MiXCR, applied by TCRdb to the 5' RACE reads, yields one record per CDR3 protein. The data contain roughly 72,000 distinct CDR3 sequences, around 8.9% of them seen just once; the ten biggest clones take up 1.5% to 2%. As for time point: blood at routine non-recurrence follow-up after resection. The sequences come from PBMCs, collected at follow-up. The source is a female donor with early-stage non-small cell lung cancer.

This clonotype was recorded many times. The chain joins TRBV20-1 to TRBJ1-1; 7 bases are a match to TRBD1. Germline V gene sequence: CDR1 DFQATT, CDR2 SNEGSKA (reference sequence). V was pared by 3 bases and J by 2 bases, with 3 bases of the junction left unmatched. CDR3 length equals 13 residues. This CDR3 is CSASTGANTEAFF. CDR3 DNA sequence: TGCAGTGCTAGTACAGGGGCTAACACTGAAGCTTTCTTT.

This clonotype came up many times. The chain combines TRBV12-5 with TRBJ2-1, with D hard to call. Trimming pared 5 bases from V and 9 bases from J, leaving 11 bases between. The CDR3 sequence is 12 residues long. CDR1 LGHNT and CDR2 FRNRAP come from the germline V gene. The CDR3 reads CASGLGGGEQFF. CDR3 coding DNA: TGTGCTAGTGGTCTGGGCGGTGGTGAGCAGTTCTTC.

This chain connects TRBV15 to TRBJ1-4; D not certain. The CDR3 contains 14 residues. Germline values: CDR1 LNHNV, CDR2 YYDKDF (reference sequence). Trimming cost V 0 bases and J 7 bases, with 9 bases left between them. The CDR3 DNA follows: TGTGCCACCAGCAGAGATGTAGGGAGTGAAAAACTGTTTTTT. The encoded protein is CATSRDVGSEKLFF.

Ten or more counts support this clonotype. V usage is TRBV3-1 and J usage is TRBJ2-1, with 10 bases aligning to TRBD2. The CDR3 has 15 amino acids. CDR1 and CDR2 from the germline V gene are LGHDT and YNNKEL (reference sequence). V was pared by 5 bases and J by 4 bases, with 5 bases of the junction left unmatched. In nucleotides, the CDR3 is TGTGCCAGCAGCATCCCGGGACTAGCGTACAATGAGCAGTTCTTC. Residues: CASSIPGLAYNEQFF.

This clonotype was seen ten or more times. The gene calls are TRBV4-1 and TRBJ2-1, with TRBD2 matching 8 bases. After removal of 4 bases from V and 5 bases from J, the junction contained 19 bases not matched to a gene. This CDR3 has 19 amino acids. Germline CDR1 MGHRA, CDR2 YSYEKL. The CDR3 is CASSLQNHLRGGTDNEQFF. The CDR3 DNA follows: TGCGCCAGCAGCCTTCAAAACCACCTTCGGGGGGGGACCGACAATGAGCAGTTCTTC.

The CDR3 DNA sequence: TGTGCCAGCAGCTTTTTGGGGACAGGGGATAGCGGTGAGCAGTTCTTC. This gives the protein CASSFLGTGDSGEQFF. The chain couples TRBV5-5 to TRBJ2-1; 10 nucleotides match TRBD1. The CDR3 loop spans 16 amino acids. Germline CDR1 reads SGHKS; CDR2 reads YYEKEE (reference sequence). Trimming took 2 bases from V and 9 from J; bases not matched to a gene: 11.

This clonotype was seen a single time. A much larger clonotype is one base distant, so this may be a read error. The chain has TRBV12-3 or TRBV12-4 and TRBJ1-2; D gene ambiguous. This CDR3 region has 13 residues. Trimming left V 8 bases short and J 2 bases short, with 12 bases between. The CDR3 nucleotides are TGTGCCAGCTGCATATCAGAGAACTATGGCTACACCTTC. Protein: CASCISENYGYTF.

This clonotype has a count of ten or more. This sequence joins TRBV28 and TRBJ2-7, with D possibly being TRBD1 (5 bases). The germline V gene has CDR1 MDHEN and CDR2 SYDVKM. The V gene lost 6 bases and the J gene lost 7 bases, with 16 bases spanning the gap. The CDR3 is made up of 13 amino acids. CDR3 residues: CASSLSGPWEQYF. The CDR3 nucleotides are TGTGCCAGCAGCCTTTCAGGGCCGTGGGAGCAGTACTTC.

The chain uses TRBV5-1 and TRBJ2-5; unclear D gene. CDR1 is SGHRS, CDR2 YFSETQ, per germline. The CDR3 runs 12 residues. V lost 2 bases and J lost 5, with 7 bases in between. CDR3 amino acids: CASSFGPETQYF. The CDR3 DNA is TGCGCCAGCAGCTTTGGGCCGGAGACCCAGTACTTC.

This clonotype was detected many times. V gene TRBV15 combines with J gene TRBJ2-3, with a tentative D call TRBD1 (5 bases). The V gene lost 0 bases and the J gene lost 0 bases, with 10 bases spanning the gap. The CDR3 loop spans 16 amino acids. The germline CDR1 and CDR2 sequences are LNHNV and YYDKDF (reference sequence). CDR3 DNA sequence: TGTGCCACCAGCAGAGAGGGGCGGATAAGCACAGATACGCAGTATTTT. It specifies CATSREGRISTDTQYF. The full variable domain, its missing parts supplied by reference TRBV15 and TRBJ2-3, is DAMVIQNPRYQVTQFGKPVTLSCSQTLNHNVMYWYQQKSSQAPKLLFHYYDKDFNNEADTPDNFQSRRPNTSFCFLDIRSPGLGDTAMYLCATSREGRISTDTQYFGPGTRLTVL.

V and J are TRBV5-1 and TRBJ2-7; 8 positions match TRBD1. The CDR3 loop spans 14 amino acids. Germline CDR1 is SGHRS and CDR2 is YFSETQ. Unmatched junction bases numbered 6, after V lost 4 bases and J lost 3 bases. CDR3 sequence reads: CASSLRQGLYEQYF. CDR3 nucleotide sequence: TGCGCCAGCAGCCTCAGACAGGGGCTCTACGAGCAGTACTTC.

This clonotype appeared many times. The V and J genes are TRBV10-3 and TRBJ2-5; TRBD2 might be the D (5 bases). Trimming cost V 6 bases and J 4 bases, with 21 bases left between them. This CDR3 comprises 16 residues. CDR1 is ENHRY, CDR2 SYGVKD, per germline. Written as DNA, the CDR3 is TGTGCCATCAGACCCCTAGGGCAGAGGGAATTAGAGACCCAGTACTTC. It codes for CAIRPLGQRELETQYF.

This clonotype was picked up a small number of times. The V gene is TRBV15, the J gene TRBJ2-3; D not certain. With 4 bases removed from V and 4 bases from J, the gap between germline ends came to 9 bases. The germline V gene encodes CDR1 LNHNV and CDR2 YYDKDF (reference sequence). This CDR3 region has 13 residues. The CDR3 DNA reads TGTGCCACCAGCACGGGCTCGCCAGATACGCAGTATTTT. The encoded protein is CATSTGSPDTQYF. Supplemented by reference TRBV15 and TRBJ2-3, the full variable domain reads DAMVIQNPRYQVTQFGKPVTLSCSQTLNHNVMYWYQQKSSQAPKLLFHYYDKDFNNEADTPDNFQSRRPNTSFCFLDIRSPGLGDTAMYLCATSTGSPDTQYFGPGTRLTVL.

V is TRBV28 and J is TRBJ1-5, with 9 positions matching TRBD1. The CDR3 runs 13 residues. Germline CDR1 and CDR2: MDHEN and SYDVKM. The V segment lost 9 bases and the J segment 6 bases; nucleotides outside the gene matches: 6. The DNA of the CDR3 is TGTGCCAGTTACAGGGGGCCTAGTCAGCCCCAGCATTTT. Amino acids: CASYRGPSQPQHF.

This clonotype was observed a handful of times. V is TRBV5-1 and J is TRBJ1-3; D perhaps matches TRBD1 (5 bases). The CDR3 contains 16 residues. Germline CDR1 and CDR2: SGHRS and YFSETQ. Trimming pared 4 bases from V and 0 bases from J, leaving 14 bases between. The chain's CDR3 is CASSPGHRNSGNTIYF. The CDR3 coding sequence is TGCGCCAGCAGCCCAGGACACCGCAACTCTGGAAACACCATATATTTT.

V usage is TRBV20-1 and J usage is TRBJ2-5; D ambiguous. This CDR3 comprises 13 residues. The germline CDR1 and CDR2 sequences are DFQATT and SNEGSKA (reference sequence). Deletions cut 5 bases from V and 2 bases from J, with 12 bases between. The CDR3 DNA reads TGCAGTGCTGGTGGCGGAGCTCAAGAGACCCAGTACTTC. It translates to CSAGGGAQETQYF.

This clonotype has more than one count but fewer than ten. The chain employs TRBV7-9 and TRBJ2-1, with TRBD2 identical over 8 bases. The CDR3 has 15 amino acids. The ends lost 3 bases at V and 4 bases at J; junction bases unmatched: 5. Germline V gives CDR1 SEHNR, CDR2 FQNEAQ (reference sequence). The CDR3, as DNA: TGTGCCAGCAGCTTCACTAGCGGAGGTTACAATGAGCAGTTCTTC. This sequence encodes CASSFTSGGYNEQFF.

Note on this clonotype: A much more abundant neighbour one base away suggests this may be a read error. The J gene is TRBJ2-3, the V gene TRBV2, with D unresolved. The CDR3 sequence is 11 residues long. Looked up from germline, CDR1 is SNHLY and CDR2 is FYNNEI. CDR3: CVSSGEDTQYF. CDR3 nucleotides: TGTGTCAGCAGTGGGGAAGATACGCAGTATTTT.

V usage is TRBV28 and J usage is TRBJ2-1; 8 bases are a match to TRBD2. The CDR3 runs 16 residues. Trimming removed 7 bases from V and 9 bases from J; junction bases left unmatched: 17. Germline V gene sequence: CDR1 MDHEN, CDR2 SYDVKM. CDR3 sequence: CASISREASGYAEQFF. The CDR3, as DNA: TGTGCCAGCATCTCCCGGGAGGCTAGCGGGTACGCTGAGCAGTTCTTC. The full variable domain, its missing parts supplied by reference TRBV28 and TRBJ2-1, is DVKVTQSSRYLVKRTGEKVFLECVQDMDHENMFWYRQDPGLGLRLIYFSYDVKMKEKGDIPEGYSVSREKKERFSLILESASTNQTSMYLCASISREASGYAEQFFGPGTRLTVL.

This clonotype turned up a few times. This may be a read error, as it is one base from a much larger clone. V usage is TRBV3-1 and J usage is TRBJ1-5; D ambiguous. This CDR3 contains 16 residues. The germline gives CDR1 LGHDT, CDR2 YNNKEL (reference sequence). DNA of the CDR3: TGTGCCGGCAGCCAAGGTAACAGCGTTAGCAATCAGCCCCAGCATTTT. This sequence encodes CAGSQGNSVSNQPQHF.

The sample holds a few counts of this clonotype. The chain recombines TRBV5-1 with TRBJ2-1; possibly TRBD2 for D (5 bases). The CDR3 contains 14 residues. The V gene lost 2 bases and the J gene lost 8 bases, with 14 bases spanning the gap. Germline V lookup: CDR1 SGHRS, CDR2 YFSETQ. CDR3: CASSFGGSIDEQFF. Written as DNA, the CDR3 is TGCGCCAGCAGCTTCGGTGGGAGCATCGATGAGCAGTTCTTC.

This clonotype was counted many times. This chain joins TRBV5-4 and TRBJ2-7; D unresolved. The length of the CDR3 is 12 residues. CDR1 is SGHNT and CDR2 is YYREEE in the germline V gene (reference sequence). V gave up 0 bases and J gave up 6 bases, with 7 bases separating them. The chain's CDR3 is CASSLDVGEQYF. CDR3 in DNA: TGTGCCAGCAGCTTGGATGTAGGCGAGCAGTACTTC.

This clonotype was recorded many times. The chain uses TRBV28 and TRBJ2-1; no firm D call. In germline, CDR1 is MDHEN, CDR2 SYDVKM. Trimming took off 7 bases at V and 5 bases at J, with 12 bases between the two ends. The CDR3 contains 13 residues. In nucleotides, the CDR3 is TGTGCCAGCAAACTGGACCTGAACAATGAGCAGTTCTTC. Translating gives CASKLDLNNEQFF.

This clonotype was observed at least ten times. Here the CDR3 DNA reads TGCGCCAGCAGCTTAGCGGGAGTCTTAGATACGCAGTATTTT. This translates into CASSLAGVLDTQYF. V is TRBV5-1 and J is TRBJ2-3; 8 nucleotides align to TRBD2. This CDR3 has 14 residues. Germline V gene lookup returns CDR1 SGHRS and CDR2 YFSETQ. V was pared by 2 bases and J by 5 bases, with 4 bases of the junction left unmatched.

This clonotype was picked up many times. This chain connects TRBV5-1 to TRBJ2-5; D possibly corresponds to TRBD1 (6 bases). The CDR3 is 16 residues long. With 0 bases removed from V and 4 bases from J, the gap between germline ends came to 16 bases. Germline loops: CDR1 SGHRS, CDR2 YFSETQ. Here the CDR3 DNA reads TGCGCCAGCAGCTTGGCGCACAGGGAACAAGGAGAGACCCAGTACTTC. It specifies CASSLAHREQGETQYF.

This sequence joins TRBV10-3 and TRBJ2-5; D unresolved. This CDR3 has 16 amino acids. V gave up 6 bases and J gave up 1 base, with 18 bases separating them. Germline values: CDR1 ENHRY, CDR2 SYGVKD. CDR3 DNA: TGTGCCATCAGCCCAGGCCCCGGATGGGGCCAAGAGACCCAGTACTTC. Translating gives CAISPGPGWGQETQYF.

V gene TRBV24-1 combines with J gene TRBJ2-4; D unclear. V was clipped by 3 bases and J by 9 bases, with 14 bases between them. Germline CDR1 is KGHDR and CDR2 is SFDVKD. The CDR3 covers 14 residues. The DNA for the CDR3 is TGTGCCACCAGTGATCCCACCCTAAGGAGCATTCAGTACTTC. Its protein is CATSDPTLRSIQYF.

This rearrangement joins TRBV27 to TRBJ2-7; 9 positions agree with TRBD2. The J segment lost 0 bases and the V segment lost 8 bases, leaving 5 bases of the junction unmatched. Germline CDR1 is MNHEY and CDR2 is SMNVEV (reference sequence). This CDR3 comprises 14 residues. The CDR3 region is CASGLSGSSYEQYF. DNA for the CDR3: TGTGCCAGCGGACTTAGCGGGAGCTCCTACGAGCAGTACTTC.

This clonotype was recorded many times. The chain employs TRBV4-1 and TRBJ2-7, with 7 bases lining up with TRBD1. The germline gives CDR1 MGHRA, CDR2 YSYEKL. V shed 4 bases, J shed 3 bases, and the junction held 9 bases outside the gene matches. This CDR3 contains 15 residues. This CDR3 is CASSPRTGNYYEQYF. The CDR3 DNA reads TGCGCCAGCAGCCCGAGGACAGGAAACTACTACGAGCAGTACTTC.

This clonotype was detected many times. The J gene is TRBJ2-5, the V gene TRBV20-1, with D hard to call. The CDR3 sequence is 13 residues long. Between the trimmed V and J ends, which lost 1 base and 1 base, there was a span of 7 bases. Looked up from germline, CDR1 is DFQATT and CDR2 is SNEGSKA (reference sequence). In DNA form, the CDR3 reads TGCAGTGCTAGAGGGCGGACCCAAGAGACCCAGTACTTC. Residues: CSARGRTQETQYF.

This clonotype showed up many times. In DNA, the CDR3 is TGCAGTGCTAGAGAATGGAGGGCAACTAATGAAAAACTGTTTTTT. Amino acids: CSAREWRATNEKLFF. The chain recombines TRBV20-1 with TRBJ1-4, with unresolved D. This CDR3 region has 15 residues. Trimming took 0 bases from V and 0 from J, leaving 8 bases between them. Germline CDR1 and CDR2: DFQATT and SNEGSKA (reference sequence).